The 28 T cell receptor beta chains listed next were all sequenced from one sample in a study of T cell responses to AZD1222 COVID-19 vaccine. Method: immunoSEQ multiplex PCR; TCRdb's copy keeps in-frame clones and lacks some. This sample has about 180,000 clones; about nine tenths occur once, and the top ten carry around 1.9%. The sequenced sample was peripheral blood, obtained 28 days after the second AZD1222 dose. The receptors shown here come from an adult who received the AZD1222 COVID-19 vaccine.

This chain connects TRBV10-3 to TRBJ2-5; D ambiguous. Germline CDR1 is ENHRY and CDR2 is SYGVKD. Trimming took 2 bases from V and 0 from J, leaving 4 bases between them. The CDR3 consists of 13 residues. The CDR3 DNA follows: TGTGCCATCAGTGAGGTGTACCAAGAGACCCAGTACTTC. This gives the protein CAISEVYQETQYF.

This sequence joins TRBV6-2 or TRBV6-3 and TRBJ2-1; TRBD2 agrees at 9 bases. The CDR3 sequence is 15 residues long. Germline CDR1 MNHEY, CDR2 SVGEGT. With 3 bases clipped from V and 5 bases from J, the junction kept 5 bases outside the gene matches. DNA of the CDR3: TGTGCCAGCAGTTATATGGGACTAGCCAACAATGAGCAGTTCTTC. This sequence encodes CASSYMGLANNEQFF.

The chain has TRBV6-5 and TRBJ2-3, with 8 bases fitting TRBD1. The CDR3 consists of 15 residues. Germline trimming cut 6 bases from V and 2 bases from J; bases unmatched to any gene: 7. CDR1 MNHEY and CDR2 SVGAGI come from the germline V gene. The DNA for the CDR3 is TGTGCCAGCAGGCCAGACAGGGGAAACACAGATACGCAGTATTTT. Translated, it gives CASRPDRGNTDTQYF.

The chain joins TRBV4-1 to TRBJ1-4; D is possibly TRBD1 (5 bases). The CDR3 contains 15 residues. The V end lost 1 base, the J end lost 8 bases, and 14 bases lay between the germline ends. CDR1 MGHRA and CDR2 YSYEKL come from the germline V gene. DNA of the CDR3: TGCGCCAGCAGCCAAGTTGCGGGGGGAGCAGAAAAACTGTTTTTT. It yields the protein CASSQVAGGAEKLFF.

V is TRBV3-1 (or the pseudogene TRBV3-2) and J is TRBJ1-1; the D gene is possibly TRBD1 (6 bases). Trimming left V 6 bases short and J 4 bases short, with 15 bases between. The V gene's germline CDR1 is LGHDT and CDR2 YNNKEL (reference sequence). The CDR3 is 14 amino acids. DNA of the CDR3: TGTGCCAGCAGGCCAGGCTGGGGGGCCACTGAAGCTTTCTTT. Translating gives CASRPGWGATEAFF.

The chain joins TRBV6-5 to TRBJ2-3; TRBD1 might be the D (6 bases). Germline V lookup: CDR1 MNHEY, CDR2 SVGAGI. CDR3 size: 13 residues. Trimming removed 5 bases from V and 8 bases from J, with 14 bases in between. The CDR3 sequence is CASSPTGKGTQYF. CDR3 nucleotide sequence: TGTGCCAGCAGTCCTACAGGGAAGGGTACGCAGTATTTT.

This clone has just one count. The J gene is TRBJ1-5, the V gene TRBV19; D is uncertain. CDR1 LNHDA and CDR2 SQIVND come from the germline V gene (reference sequence). With 5 bases removed from V and 0 bases from J, the gap between germline ends came to 11 bases. This CDR3 comprises 15 residues. CDR3 bases: TGTGCCAGTAGTGCCGCAGGATATAGCAATCAGCCCCAGCATTTT. It is translated as CASSAAGYSNQPQHF.

The CDR3 loop is CATSRGTEGSPLHF. CDR3 coding DNA: TGTGCCACCAGCAGAGGGACAGAGGGGTCACCCCTCCACTTT. This chain joins TRBV15 and TRBJ1-6; D possibly corresponds to TRBD1 (6 bases). The CDR3 spans 14 residues. Looked up from germline, CDR1 is LNHNV and CDR2 is YYDKDF (reference sequence). The V end was cut by 1 base, the J end by 10 bases, with 11 bases between.

The CDR3 DNA reads as TGTGCCAGCTCACCCTGGGAGGGCCGAAATTCACCCCTCCACTTT. This sequence encodes CASSPWEGRNSPLHF. J is TRBJ1-6 and V is TRBV18; D call uncertain. Germline assignment: CDR1 KGHSH and CDR2 LQKENI. The CDR3 sequence is 15 residues long. The V end was cut by 3 bases, the J end by 7 bases, with 13 bases between.

A single count supports this clone. The chain recombines TRBV19 with TRBJ2-7; a possible D gene is TRBD2 (6 bases). CDR1 and CDR2 (germline): LNHDA, SQIVND (reference sequence). The CDR3 consists of 15 residues. V lost 5 bases, J lost 7 bases, and 21 bases lay in between. CDR3 nucleotide sequence: TGTGCCAGTAGTGGTACCCAGCGGGCCGTCTCTGAGCAGTACTTC. It translates to CASSGTQRAVSEQYF.

The DNA for the CDR3 is TGTGCCACCAGTCGGGGACAAACACTACTATCTGAAGCTTTCTTT. It specifies CATSRGQTLLSEAFF. The chain employs TRBV15 and TRBJ1-1; perhaps TRBD1 as D (6 bases). Germline-derived CDR1 and CDR2 are LNHNV and YYDKDF (reference sequence). V gave up 6 bases and J gave up 6 bases, with 20 bases separating them. The CDR3 has 15 amino acids.

The chain is built from TRBV9 and TRBJ2-1; 8 nucleotides line up with TRBD1. The length of the CDR3 is 14 residues. Germline loops: CDR1 SGDLS, CDR2 YYNGEE. With V trimmed by 7 bases and J by 7 bases, 10 bases remained unmatched. CDR3 amino acids: CASSRADRENEQFF. In DNA, the CDR3 is TGTGCCAGCTCCCGAGCGGACAGGGAAAATGAGCAGTTCTTC.

This sequence joins TRBV12-3 or TRBV12-4 and TRBJ2-7; D is perhaps TRBD1 (6 bases). Trimming cost V 7 bases and J 1 base, with 8 bases left between them. The CDR3 is 12 amino acids. DNA for the CDR3: TGTGCCAGCACGAGGGGGTCCTACGAGCAGTACTTC. Translated, it gives CASTRGSYEQYF.

The chain carries TRBV29-1 and TRBJ1-1; no definite D call. This CDR3 is 11 amino acids long. Between the trimmed V and J ends, which lost 6 bases and 5 bases, there was a span of 10 bases. Germline V gene sequence: CDR1 SQVTM, CDR2 ANQGSEA. Written as DNA, the CDR3 is TGCAGCGTCGGAAGAGAGACTGAAGCTTTCTTT. It is translated as CSVGRETEAFF.

The V call is TRBV6-5, the J call TRBJ1-6; possibly TRBD1 for D (5 bases). The germline gives CDR1 MNHEY, CDR2 SVGAGI. The length of the CDR3 is 12 residues. V shed 6 bases and J shed 8 bases, with 8 bases lying between them. Written as DNA, the CDR3 is TGTGCCAGCAGCTCCAGGGATTCACCCCTCCACTTT. It yields the protein CASSSRDSPLHF.

The rearrangement uses TRBV2 and TRBJ2-1, with TRBD2 matching 8 bases. The CDR3 sequence is 17 residues long. Germline V CDR1 and CDR2: SNHLY, FYNNEI. With V trimmed by 4 bases and J by 0 bases, 8 bases remained unmatched. The CDR3 loop reads CASSGDPLAGSYNEQFF. For the CDR3, the DNA is TGTGCCAGCAGTGGGGACCCGCTAGCGGGCTCCTACAATGAGCAGTTCTTC.

The rearrangement joins TRBV7-9 to TRBJ1-2; TRBD1 agrees at 12 bases. The V segment lost 2 bases and the J segment 2 bases; nucleotides outside the gene matches: 3. Germline CDR1 reads SEHNR; CDR2 reads FQNEAQ (reference sequence). The CDR3 has 16 residues. The CDR3: CASSLTGTGGNYGYTF. CDR3 DNA: TGTGCCAGCAGCTTAACCGGGACAGGGGGCAACTATGGCTACACCTTC.

The chain has TRBV28 and TRBJ1-2; D might be TRBD1 (6 bases). CDR1 is MDHEN, CDR2 SYDVKM, per germline. V was pared by 4 bases and J by 4 bases, with 19 bases between. This CDR3 comprises 16 residues. The DNA for the CDR3 is TGTGCCAGCAGTTCGGCGGGGCAGGGGTCCCTCTATGGCTACACCTTC. This gives the protein CASSSAGQGSLYGYTF.

The V call is TRBV27, the J call TRBJ1-1, with D possibly matching TRBD1 (6 bases). CDR3 size: 15 residues. CDR1 and CDR2 from the germline V gene are MNHEY and SMNVEV (reference sequence). V was clipped by 4 bases and J by 3 bases, with 15 bases between them. DNA of the CDR3: TGTGCCAGCAGTTCCCCCCCGACAGGAGACACTGAAGCTTTCTTT. Residues: CASSSPPTGDTEAFF.

V and J are TRBV6-5 and TRBJ2-1; D is possibly TRBD2 (6 bases). Per the germline V gene, CDR1 is MNHEY and CDR2 is SVGAGI. V gave up 2 bases and J gave up 5 bases, with 16 bases separating them. The CDR3 totals 16 residues. The CDR3 nucleotides are TGTGCCAGCAGTTACACGCTCGGACTACCTAACAATGAGCAGTTCTTC. The encoded protein is CASSYTLGLPNNEQFF.

The chain combines TRBV19 with TRBJ1-5; D is possibly TRBD1 (5 bases). CDR1 is LNHDA, CDR2 SQIVND, per germline (reference sequence). Between the trimmed V and J ends, which lost 4 bases and 2 bases, there was a span of 12 bases. This CDR3 has 15 amino acids. Written as DNA, the CDR3 is TGTGCCAGTAGTAGGGGACGGTCGGGCAATCAGCCCCAGCATTTT. Its protein is CASSRGRSGNQPQHF.

This chain uses TRBV6-6 with TRBJ1-6; possibly TRBD1 for D (5 bases). The CDR3 totals 17 residues. V lost 5 bases and J 7 bases, leaving 21 bases between the germline ends. Germline V gives CDR1 MNHNY, CDR2 SVGAGI (reference sequence). CDR3 sequence reads: CASSRKTGGGWNSPLHF. The CDR3 DNA reads TGTGCCAGCAGTCGAAAAACGGGGGGAGGTTGGAATTCACCCCTCCACTTT.

V usage is TRBV9 and J usage is TRBJ2-7; a weak D match, TRBD2 (5 bases). Looked up from germline, CDR1 is SGDLS and CDR2 is YYNGEE. The CDR3 has 14 residues. V was clipped by 2 bases and J by 3 bases, with 12 bases between them. CDR3 region: CASSVSTEGYEQYF. The CDR3 DNA sequence: TGTGCCAGCAGCGTCTCCACAGAGGGCTACGAGCAGTACTTC.

The CDR3 region is CASSVVPGDGELFF. Here the CDR3 DNA reads TGTGCCAGCAGCGTAGTTCCCGGAGACGGGGAGCTGTTTTTT. The chain couples TRBV9 to TRBJ2-2; the D is unclear. V gave up 0 bases and J gave up 7 bases, with 10 bases separating them. This CDR3 has 14 amino acids. CDR1 and CDR2 from the germline V gene are SGDLS and YYNGEE. Looking up the rest from reference TRBV9 and TRBJ2-2 gives the full variable domain: DSGVTQTPKHLITATGQRVTLRCSPRSGDLSVYWYQQSLDQGLQFLIQYYNGEERAKGNILERFSAQQFPDLHSELNLSSLELGDSALYFCASSVVPGDGELFFGEGSRLTVL.

A few counts support this clone. The CDR3 sequence: CASSDGTSAYEQYF. As DNA, the CDR3 is TGTGCCAGCTCGGACGGGACATCGGCCTACGAGCAGTACTTC. The genes are TRBV18 and TRBJ2-7; maybe TRBD1 (6 bases). V shed 6 bases and J shed 2 bases, with 14 bases lying between them. There are 14 residues in the CDR3. CDR1 and CDR2 from the germline V gene are KGHSH and LQKENI.

This chain links TRBV27 with TRBJ1-5, with TRBD1 as a possible D gene (5 bases). Trimming pared 6 bases from V and 2 bases from J, leaving 17 bases between. Germline lookup yields CDR1 MNHEY and CDR2 SMNVEV (reference sequence). The CDR3 totals 16 residues. DNA for the CDR3: TGTGCCAGCAGGGAGAGGGGCCGAAGTCGCAATCAGCCCCAGCATTTT. This codes for CASRERGRSRNQPQHF.

The chain joins TRBV30 to TRBJ1-4, with D maybe TRBD1 (5 bases). The germline V gene has CDR1 GTSNPN and CDR2 SVGIG (reference sequence). Deletions cut 5 bases from V and 7 bases from J, with 14 bases between. The CDR3 covers 13 residues. The CDR3 loop reads CAWGRGDAEKLFF. The CDR3, as DNA: TGTGCCTGGGGGCGGGGGGACGCTGAAAAACTGTTTTTT.

The chain has TRBV6-5 and TRBJ1-3, with no clear D. This CDR3 has 11 amino acids. Trimming shortened V by 2 bases and J by 4 bases, and 0 bases separated the two germline ends. From germline, CDR1 is MNHEY and CDR2 SVGAGI. CDR3 sequence reads: CASSYGNTIYF. The CDR3 DNA follows: TGTGCCAGCAGTTACGGAAACACCATATATTTT.